The 28 T cell receptor beta chains listed next were all sequenced from one sample in a study of CD4 T cells in relation to SARS-CoV-2 and coronaviruses. Using immunoSEQ multiplex PCR, the repertoire was profiled, and TCRdb retains in-frame clones only, with some absent. The table includes over 15,000 clones, roughly 80% detected once. CD4+ T cells from unexposed donors were obtained before the COVID-19 pandemic (2011-2018). After nine to ten days of culture, CD4+ T cells were isolated. The antigens these receptors bind are not known. The sample was CD4+ T cells from PBMCs, cultured in vitro. The receptors derive from a human donor in good health.

The chain has TRBV29-1 and TRBJ2-1; D perhaps matches TRBD1 (6 bases). Trimming pared 6 bases from V and 9 bases from J, leaving 18 bases between. The CDR3 runs to 13 residues. Germline CDR1 is SQVTM and CDR2 is ANQGSEA. Here the CDR3 DNA reads TGCAGCGTCGGTGTTGTGGGGGCGCCTGAGCAGTTCTTC. Amino acids: CSVGVVGAPEQFF.

The chain joins TRBV7-9 to TRBJ1-6; tentatively, D is TRBD1 (6 bases). This CDR3 is built from 14 residues. From germline, CDR1 is SEHNR and CDR2 FQNEAQ (reference sequence). The V end was cut by 5 bases, the J end by 4 bases, with 9 bases between. As DNA, the CDR3 is TGTGCCAGCAGCCAAGACAGGTATAATTCACCCCTCCACTTT. Residues: CASSQDRYNSPLHF.

The gene calls are TRBV6-5 and TRBJ1-1; D unclear. This CDR3 region has 14 residues. CDR1 is MNHEY, CDR2 SVGAGI, per germline. The V gene lost 2 bases and the J gene lost 7 bases, with 14 bases spanning the gap. The CDR3, as DNA: TGTGCCAGCAGTTACGATGGACCCCGACATGAAGCTTTCTTT. This translates into CASSYDGPRHEAFF.

The rearrangement uses TRBV4-2 and TRBJ2-5; 11 bases fit TRBD1. The V segment lost 1 base and the J segment 2 bases; nucleotides outside the gene matches: 12. This CDR3 is 19 amino acids long. Looked up from germline, CDR1 is LGHNA and CDR2 is YNFKEQ. The CDR3 DNA is TGTGCCAGCAGCCAAGGCCCCGGGACAGGGGGGGACAATCAAGAGACCCAGTACTTC. Protein: CASSQGPGTGGDNQETQYF.

The chain joins TRBV7-9 to TRBJ2-7, with 8 bases lining up with TRBD2. The CDR3 totals 16 residues. The germline V gene encodes CDR1 SEHNR and CDR2 FQNEAQ (reference sequence). J was trimmed by 0 bases and V by 5 bases; bases with no gene match: 9. The chain's CDR3 is CASSPQGAGVSYEQYF. The CDR3 nucleotides read TGTGCCAGCAGCCCACAGGGAGCGGGGGTCTCCTACGAGCAGTACTTC.

The gene calls are TRBV19 and TRBJ1-2; tentative D call: TRBD1 (5 bases). V was cut by 5 bases and J by 2 bases, with 15 bases left in between. CDR3 length: 15 residues. Germline V CDR1 and CDR2: LNHDA, SQIVND (reference sequence). The CDR3 is CASSSTPGANYGYTF. The CDR3 DNA reads as TGTGCCAGTAGTTCCACCCCCGGGGCGAACTATGGCTACACCTTC.

This sequence joins TRBV19 and TRBJ1-2; D not certain. The CDR3 is made up of 16 amino acids. Germline V gene sequence: CDR1 LNHDA, CDR2 SQIVND (reference sequence). The V and J ends lost 5 bases and 0 bases respectively, with 16 bases between them. The CDR3 bases are TGTGCCAGTAGTCCTTACACAAGGACGTCTAACTATGGCTACACCTTC. This sequence encodes CASSPYTRTSNYGYTF.

The V call is TRBV25-1, the J call TRBJ2-5, with D uncertain. The V end was cut by 1 base, the J end by 5 bases, with 8 bases between. Germline lookup yields CDR1 MGHDK and CDR2 SYGVNS. This CDR3 region has 13 residues. CDR3 protein: CASSEWAMETQYF. In nucleotides, the CDR3 is TGTGCCAGCAGTGAATGGGCTATGGAGACCCAGTACTTC. The variable domain in full, completed from reference TRBV25-1 and TRBJ2-5, reads EADIYQTPRYLVIGTGKKITLECSQTMGHDKMYWYQQDPGMELHLIHYSYGVNSTEKGDLSSESTVSRIRTEHFPLTLESARPSHTSQYLCASSEWAMETQYFGPGTRLLVL.

V usage is TRBV4-1 and J usage is TRBJ2-7, with 7 bases lining up with TRBD1. Germline CDR1 MGHRA, CDR2 YSYEKL. The CDR3 runs to 13 residues. Trimming took 3 bases from V and 7 from J; bases not matched to a gene: 6. The CDR3 DNA reads as TGCGCCAGCAGCCACCTCGGACAGGCAGAGCAGTACTTC. Its translation: CASSHLGQAEQYF.

This chain uses TRBV25-1 with TRBJ1-4; 7 bases are shared with TRBD1. The J segment lost 0 bases and the V segment lost 4 bases, leaving 5 bases of the junction unmatched. The germline V gene encodes CDR1 MGHDK and CDR2 SYGVNS. CDR3 length: 16 residues. The CDR3 DNA is TGTGCCAGCAGTGCGGACAGGTCTGCAACTAATGAAAAACTGTTTTTT. Amino acid sequence: CASSADRSATNEKLFF.

This clone was seen a handful of times. The rearrangement joins TRBV27 to TRBJ1-6; 8 bases are shared with TRBD1. This CDR3 is built from 13 residues. The V and J ends lost 4 bases and 7 bases, in that order; junction bases with no gene match: 0. Germline CDR1 MNHEY, CDR2 SMNVEV (reference sequence). CDR3 sequence reads: CASSSGGNSPLHF. CDR3 in DNA: TGTGCCAGCAGTTCAGGGGGCAATTCACCCCTCCACTTT.

The rearrangement uses TRBV5-1 and TRBJ1-1; D is unclear. The CDR3 sequence is 13 residues long. The V gene's germline CDR1 is SGHRS and CDR2 YFSETQ. V lost 3 bases and J 1 base, leaving 7 bases between the germline ends. CDR3 in amino acids: CASSYTANTEAFF. The CDR3 DNA reads as TGCGCCAGCAGCTACACAGCGAACACTGAAGCTTTCTTT. Full variable domain (outside the CDR3, taken from reference TRBV5-1 and TRBJ1-1): KAGVTQTPRYLIKTRGQQVTLSCSPISGHRSVSWYQQTPGQGLQFLFEYFSETQRNKGNFPGRFSGRQFSNSRSEMNVSTLELGDSALYLCASSYTANTEAFFGQGTRLTVV.

V and J are TRBV19 and TRBJ1-2, with D possibly being TRBD1 (5 bases). The CDR3 is 14 amino acids. Trimming shortened V by 10 bases and J by 2 bases, and 17 bases separated the two germline ends. Germline V gene data show CDR1 as LNHDA and CDR2 as SQIVND (reference sequence). The CDR3 region is CATRQTLGNYGYTF. The CDR3 bases are TGTGCCACCCGACAGACCCTGGGCAACTATGGCTACACCTTC.

This clone was counted a few times. The missing conserved phenylalanine or tryptophan at the end of this CDR3 makes a read error likely. The DNA is omitted, as the CDR3 cannot be located on it reliably, and the CDR3 follows TCRdb's listing. The genes are TRBV21-1 and TRBJ1-2. TRBV21-1 is assigned pseudogene status. Counting both end residues, the CDR3 totals 10 amino acids. The CDR3 spells CASSKCPPPE.

The rearrangement joins TRBV7-2 to TRBJ2-7; TRBD2 matches at 8 bases. Germline V lookup: CDR1 SGHTA, CDR2 FQGNSA. V lost 3 bases and J lost 0; bases outside the gene matches: 7. The CDR3 consists of 16 residues. The CDR3 loop is CASSFGGGGISYEQYF. CDR3 coding DNA: TGTGCCAGCAGCTTCGGGGGCGGGGGGATCTCCTACGAGCAGTACTTC.

The chain employs TRBV24-1 and TRBJ1-2; TRBD1 agrees at 7 bases. CDR1 is KGHDR and CDR2 is SFDVKD in the germline V gene. Trimming took 7 bases from V and 5 from J; bases not matched to a gene: 12. This CDR3 is 15 amino acids long. This chain's CDR3 is CATRASDRKKYGYTF. The CDR3 coding sequence is TGTGCCACCAGGGCCTCGGACAGGAAGAAGTATGGCTACACCTTC.

This clone was found a few times. The chain is built from TRBV9 and TRBJ2-2; TRBD2 matches at 11 bases. V shed 3 bases and J 7 bases; nucleotides not matched to a gene: 8. Germline values: CDR1 SGDLS, CDR2 YYNGEE. This CDR3 spans 16 amino acids. This CDR3 is CASSGTSGSWGGELFF. The CDR3 DNA reads TGTGCCAGCAGCGGAACTAGCGGGAGTTGGGGCGGGGAGCTGTTTTTT.

This clone was observed a handful of times. This sequence joins TRBV9 and TRBJ2-2, with 8 bases identical to TRBD1. This CDR3 is built from 16 residues. Germline-derived CDR1 and CDR2 are SGDLS and YYNGEE. Trimming cost V 0 bases and J 3 bases; bases outside gene matches: 4. CDR3 residues: CASSVVGTGDTGELFF. The CDR3 nucleotides read TGTGCCAGCAGCGTAGTGGGGACAGGCGACACCGGGGAGCTGTTTTTT.

The rearrangement uses TRBV7-9 and TRBJ2-5; D not certain. CDR3 length: 12 residues. V was shortened by 2 bases and J by 5 bases, with 6 bases between the two germline ends. Germline loops: CDR1 SEHNR, CDR2 FQNEAQ (reference sequence). The DNA of the CDR3 is TGTGCCAGCAGCTTATGGGTGGAGACCCAGTACTTC. It yields the protein CASSLWVETQYF.

This chain links TRBV30 with TRBJ1-3, with D hard to call. Between the trimmed V and J ends, which lost 0 bases and 4 bases, there was a span of 10 bases. The germline CDR1 and CDR2 sequences are GTSNPN and SVGIG (reference sequence). CDR3 length: 14 residues. The CDR3 DNA sequence: TGTGCCTGGAGTGTACTAGGGAGGGGAAACACCATATATTTT. Translation: CAWSVLGRGNTIYF.

J is TRBJ1-4 and V is TRBV2, with 8 bases matching TRBD1. V shed 3 bases, J shed 6 bases, and the junction held 3 bases outside the gene matches. Germline CDR1 reads SNHLY; CDR2 reads FYNNEI. CDR3 length: 14 residues. In nucleotides, the CDR3 is TGTGCCAGCAGTGAGCGACAGGGGCATGAAAAACTGTTTTTT. Its translation: CASSERQGHEKLFF.

This chain joins TRBV19 and TRBJ1-6; 9 bases fit TRBD1. CDR3 length: 15 amino acids. Germline V gene sequence: CDR1 LNHDA, CDR2 SQIVND (reference sequence). V trimming: 3 bases; J trimming: 9 bases; junction bases outside the gene matches: 6. This chain's CDR3 is CASSMGDREGSPLHF. CDR3 nucleotide sequence: TGTGCCAGTAGTATGGGGGACAGGGAAGGTTCACCCCTCCACTTT. Looking up the rest from reference TRBV19 and TRBJ1-6 gives the full variable domain: DGGITQSPKYLFRKEGQNVTLSCEQNLNHDAMYWYRQDPGQGLRLIYYSQIVNDFQKGDIAEGYSVSREKKESFPLTVTSAQKNPTAFYLCASSMGDREGSPLHFGNGTRLTVT.

The gene calls are TRBV19 and TRBJ2-3; 7 nucleotides match TRBD1. V shed 9 bases, J shed 2 bases, and the junction held 11 bases outside the gene matches. The germline V gene encodes CDR1 LNHDA and CDR2 SQIVND (reference sequence). CDR3 size: 15 residues. The CDR3 loop is CASARGQLDTDTQYF. The CDR3 DNA reads as TGTGCCAGCGCCAGGGGACAGCTAGACACAGATACGCAGTATTTT.

This chain links TRBV6-1 with TRBJ1-2; no clear D gene. This CDR3 has 11 amino acids. V was clipped by 0 bases and J by 8 bases, with 4 bases between them. Looked up from germline, CDR1 is MNHNS and CDR2 is SASEGT. CDR3 sequence (DNA): TGTGCCAGCAGTGAAGCTTGGGGCTACACCTTC. It specifies CASSEAWGYTF.

The CDR3 bases are TGTGCCAGCAGCTACCCGGGACTAGGGAGTTACGAGCAGTACTTC. This translates into CASSYPGLGSYEQYF. The gene calls are TRBV7-9 and TRBJ2-7; 8 nucleotides line up with TRBD2. The length of the CDR3 is 15 residues. J was trimmed by 4 bases and V by 4 bases; bases with no gene match: 9. Germline V CDR1 and CDR2: SEHNR, FQNEAQ (reference sequence). The full variable domain, rest sourced from reference TRBV7-9 and TRBJ2-7, is DTGVSQNPRHKITKRGQNVTFRCDPISEHNRLYWYRQTLGQGPEFLTYFQNEAQLEKSRLLSDRFSAERPKGSFSTLEIQRTEQGDSAMYLCASSYPGLGSYEQYFGPGTRLTVT.

The chain has TRBV11-3 and TRBJ2-5; D is ambiguous. Germline loops: CDR1 SGHNT, CDR2 YENEEA. The length of the CDR3 is 13 residues. V was pared by 6 bases and J by 5 bases, with 13 bases between. The CDR3 reads CASSPGLGETQYF. The CDR3 DNA is TGTGCCAGCAGTCCTGGTCTCGGGGAGACCCAGTACTTC.

This clone was found once. The V gene is TRBV5-1, the J gene TRBJ1-1; weak D call: TRBD1 (5 bases). V was cut by 1 base and J by 8 bases, with 12 bases left in between. The V gene's germline CDR1 is SGHRS and CDR2 YFSETQ. The CDR3 loop spans 13 amino acids. CDR3 amino acids: CASSLPTGAEAFF. CDR3 bases: TGCGCCAGCAGCTTGCCAACCGGGGCAGAAGCTTTCTTT.

V and J are TRBV10-1 and TRBJ2-1, with D perhaps being TRBD1 or TRBD2 (5 bases each). Germline V gene lookup returns CDR1 WNHNN and CDR2 SYGVQD (reference sequence). V dropped 10 bases and J dropped 2 bases, with 18 bases sitting between them. This CDR3 comprises 15 residues. The CDR3 protein is CANTPGPRTYNEQFF. The DNA of the CDR3 is TGCGCCAACACCCCGGGACCGCGAACCTACAATGAGCAGTTCTTC.